The 24 T cell receptor beta chains given below trace back to one sample, sequenced in a study of blood T cell repertoires in COVID-19. Assay: immunoSEQ multiplex PCR; the TCRdb copy retains only in-frame clones and omits some. The sample yields about 360,000 clones, approximately 86% seen once. The sequenced sample consisted of peripheral blood. The source is a woman in her sixties or seventies with COVID-19, enrolled during active disease.

This chain joins TRBV30 and TRBJ1-2, with 7 bases fitting TRBD1. V lost 6 bases to trimming and J lost 0 bases; unmatched junction nucleotides: 7. The CDR3 is made up of 14 amino acids. Germline CDR1 GTSNPN, CDR2 SVGIG (reference sequence). CDR3 region: CACNGQVANYGYTF. The CDR3 bases are TGTGCCTGTAATGGACAGGTAGCTAACTATGGCTACACCTTC.

The chain employs TRBV27 and TRBJ1-5; D gene uncertain. This CDR3 is built from 15 residues. The germline CDR1 and CDR2 sequences are MNHEY and SMNVEV (reference sequence). The germline V and J ends were trimmed by 2 bases and 3 bases, with 11 bases remaining between them. The CDR3 DNA sequence: TGTGCCAGCAGTTTACGCGGGTCCAACAATCAGCCCCAGCATTTT. Translated, it gives CASSLRGSNNQPQHF.

About this clone itself: A junction end diverges from the germline sequence, so it may reflect a read error. The DNA for the CDR3 is TGTGCCAACAGCCCCGGACTCAAACCTTACGAGCAGTACTTC. It yields the protein CANSPGLKPYEQYF. This sequence joins TRBV7-3 and TRBJ2-7; possibly TRBD2 for D (5 bases). CDR1 and CDR2 from the germline V gene are SGHTA and FQGTGA. The CDR3 loop spans 14 amino acids. The full variable domain, in which reference TRBV7-3 and TRBJ2-7 provide the parts outside the CDR3, is GAGVSQTPSNKVTEKGKYVELRCDPISGHTALYWYRQSLGQGPEFLIYFQGTGAADDSGLPNDRFFAVRPEGSVSTLKIQRTERGDSAVYLCANSPGLKPYEQYFGPGTRLTVT.

This chain links TRBV11-2 with TRBJ1-2; possible D gene TRBD1, 5 bases. The germline V and J ends were trimmed by 1 base and 5 bases, with 14 bases remaining between them. The CDR3 is 15 residues long. Per germline, CDR1 SGHAT and CDR2 FQNNGV. CDR3 loop: CASSLGLGLGYGYTF. DNA of the CDR3: TGTGCCAGCAGCTTAGGTCTGGGGCTAGGTTATGGCTACACCTTC.

The rearrangement joins TRBV3-1 (or the pseudogene TRBV3-2) to TRBJ2-7, with 7 bases that match TRBD1. This CDR3 is 14 amino acids long. J was trimmed by 0 bases and V by 5 bases; bases with no gene match: 4. Germline CDR1 reads LGHDT; CDR2 reads YNNKEL (reference sequence). The CDR3 DNA reads TGTGCCAGCAGCTTCGGGACAGTCTCCTACGAGCAGTACTTC. It yields the protein CASSFGTVSYEQYF.

The V gene is TRBV2, the J gene TRBJ1-2; D ambiguous. The CDR3 covers 11 residues. Looked up from germline, CDR1 is SNHLY and CDR2 is FYNNEI. Trimming shortened V by 6 bases and J by 7 bases, and 9 bases separated the two germline ends. Written as DNA, the CDR3 is TGTGCCAGCAGATATTACGGTGGCTACACCTTC. Encoded protein: CASRYYGGYTF.

This CDR3 is CASSVESPGTQYF. For the CDR3, the DNA is TGTGCCAGCAGCGTAGAGTCACCGGGGACCCAGTACTTC. The chain links TRBV9 to TRBJ2-5; D gene ambiguous. Germline V CDR1 and CDR2: SGDLS, YYNGEE. CDR3 length: 13 amino acids. Trimming shortened V by 0 bases and J by 7 bases, and 10 bases separated the two germline ends.

This clone was counted between two and nine times. V and J are TRBV18 and TRBJ2-2; 7 nucleotides match TRBD1. The V gene end was trimmed by 8 bases and the J gene end by 1 base; junction bases not matched to a gene: 10. Germline V CDR1 and CDR2: KGHSH, LQKENI. The CDR3 consists of 16 residues. The chain's CDR3 is CASPRLGTENTGELFF. The CDR3 region has the DNA TGTGCCAGCCCTCGTCTCGGGACAGAGAACACCGGGGAGCTGTTTTTT.

The chain joins TRBV5-1 to TRBJ2-1, with TRBD1 identical over 7 bases. The CDR3 sequence is 14 residues long. The germline V gene has CDR1 SGHRS and CDR2 YFSETQ. V gave up 6 bases and J gave up 7 bases; unmatched junction bases: 10. The CDR3 DNA reads as TGCGCCAGCACCTGGACAGGCGGTGGGAATGAGCAGTTCTTC. Protein sequence: CASTWTGGGNEQFF. Full variable domain (remainder filled in from reference TRBV5-1 and TRBJ2-1): KAGVTQTPRYLIKTRGQQVTLSCSPISGHRSVSWYQQTPGQGLQFLFEYFSETQRNKGNFPGRFSGRQFSNSRSEMNVSTLELGDSALYLCASTWTGGGNEQFFGPGTRLTVL.

V usage is TRBV7-9 and J usage is TRBJ1-5; D is perhaps TRBD1 (6 bases). CDR1 is SEHNR and CDR2 is FQNEAQ in the germline V gene (reference sequence). The CDR3 contains 18 residues. V was clipped by 5 bases and J by 9 bases, with 29 bases between them. CDR3 in DNA: TGTGCCAGCAGCCTGAGCGCAGGGGCGACCGGGAAGTTTGGGCCCCAGCATTTT. Amino acids: CASSLSAGATGKFGPQHF. The full variable domain, its missing parts supplied by reference TRBV7-9 and TRBJ1-5, is DTGVSQNPRHKITKRGQNVTFRCDPISEHNRLYWYRQTLGQGPEFLTYFQNEAQLEKSRLLSDRFSAERPKGSFSTLEIQRTEQGDSAMYLCASSLSAGATGKFGPQHFGDGTRLSIL.

This clone was recorded a few times. V is TRBV24-1 and J is TRBJ2-3; D gene uncertain. Deletions cut 0 bases from V and 7 bases from J, with 7 bases between. This CDR3 is 13 amino acids long. CDR1 is KGHDR, CDR2 SFDVKD, per germline. The CDR3 loop reads CATSDLHTHTQYF. Written as DNA, the CDR3 is TGTGCCACCAGTGATTTGCACACCCATACGCAGTATTTT.

This clone was counted between two and nine times. The chain is built from TRBV15 and TRBJ1-1, with D uncertain. CDR3 length: 14 amino acids. CDR1 and CDR2 (germline): LNHNV, YYDKDF (reference sequence). Trimming pared 0 bases from V and 11 bases from J, leaving 16 bases between. This CDR3 is CATSRDLTPDGAFF. The CDR3 nucleotides are TGTGCCACCAGCAGAGATTTGACTCCAGATGGGGCTTTCTTT. The whole variable domain, filled in from reference TRBV15 and TRBJ1-1, reads DAMVIQNPRYQVTQFGKPVTLSCSQTLNHNVMYWYQQKSSQAPKLLFHYYDKDFNNEADTPDNFQSRRPNTSFCFLDIRSPGLGDTAMYLCATSRDLTPDGAFFGQGTRLTVV.

The chain couples TRBV3-1 (or the pseudogene TRBV3-2) to TRBJ1-5, with D perhaps TRBD1 (6 bases). Germline lookup yields CDR1 LGHDT and CDR2 YNNKEL (reference sequence). Trimming pared 4 bases from V and 2 bases from J, leaving 18 bases between. This CDR3 spans 17 amino acids. DNA of the CDR3: TGTGCCAGCAGCCCACCGGGGGGGGCGCCGGGCAATCAGCCCCAGCATTTT. Residues: CASSPPGGAPGNQPQHF.

The genes are TRBV5-1 and TRBJ2-1; 12 nucleotides align to TRBD2. This CDR3 region has 18 residues. The junction had 12 bases not matched to a gene; V was cut back by 1 base and J by 7 bases. The germline V gene encodes CDR1 SGHRS and CDR2 YFSETQ. This CDR3 reads CASSLLSASGGAENEQFF. The CDR3 DNA sequence: TGCGCCAGCAGCTTGTTATCGGCTAGCGGGGGGGCCGAGAATGAGCAGTTCTTC.

The rearrangement links TRBV18 to TRBJ2-2; D might be TRBD2 (6 bases). CDR1 is KGHSH and CDR2 is LQKENI in the germline V gene. The CDR3 totals 14 residues. The V gene lost 2 bases and the J gene lost 3 bases, with 7 bases spanning the gap. As DNA, the CDR3 is TGTGCCAGCTCACCAAAGCGGGACACCGGGGAGCTGTTTTTT. Translating it yields CASSPKRDTGELFF.

This chain uses TRBV6-5 with TRBJ2-5; 8 nucleotides align to TRBD2. J was trimmed by 2 bases and V by 6 bases; bases with no gene match: 5. This CDR3 has 14 amino acids. Per germline, CDR1 MNHEY and CDR2 SVGAGI. CDR3 in amino acids: CASRASGLQETQYF. In nucleotides, the CDR3 is TGTGCCAGCAGGGCTAGCGGGCTTCAAGAGACCCAGTACTTC.

This chain joins TRBV5-1 and TRBJ2-1, with D possibly being TRBD1 (5 bases). Trimming left V 3 bases short and J 4 bases short, with 23 bases between. The V gene's germline CDR1 is SGHRS and CDR2 YFSETQ. There are 18 residues in the CDR3. CDR3 in DNA: TGCGCCAGCAGCTCAAGGAAGCAAACTGGGGCTCAGTACAATGAGCAGTTCTTC. Residues: CASSSRKQTGAQYNEQFF.

The chain recombines TRBV1 with TRBJ2-1; the table's D call, TRBD2, was not checked against the DNA. TRBV1 is a recognized pseudogene. This CDR3 has 15 amino acids. The CDR3 DNA reads as TGCACCAGCAGCCCTTCCGGGGGGGCCGACAATGAGCAGTTCTTC. This codes for CTSSPSGGADNEQFF.

The CDR3 reads CASSFVQGYNQPQHF. CDR3 coding DNA: TGTGCCAGCAGCTTCGTCCAGGGGTACAATCAGCCCCAGCATTTT. The chain combines TRBV7-2 with TRBJ1-5, with D perhaps matching TRBD1 (6 bases). CDR3 length: 15 amino acids. Germline V lookup: CDR1 SGHTA, CDR2 FQGNSA. V shed 3 bases and J shed 3 bases, with 12 bases lying between them.

This rearrangement joins TRBV30 to TRBJ1-6; D perhaps matches TRBD1 (6 bases). CDR1 GTSNPN and CDR2 SVGIG come from the germline V gene (reference sequence). V shed 7 bases and J shed 6 bases, with 16 bases lying between them. This CDR3 has 14 amino acids. CDR3 coding DNA: TGTGCCTACGAACCAGGGGCCAGTAATTCACCCCTCCACTTT. Translation: CAYEPGASNSPLHF.

The gene calls are TRBV7-8 and TRBJ1-1, with D unclear. There are 15 residues in the CDR3. Trimming shortened V by 5 bases and J by 1 base, and 14 bases separated the two germline ends. Germline V gene data show CDR1 as SGHVS and CDR2 as FQNEAQ. CDR3 sequence (DNA): TGTGCCAGCAGCACCTCCGGGTCGCGGAACACTGAAGCTTTCTTT. This encodes CASSTSGSRNTEAFF.

The chain uses TRBV7-2 and TRBJ1-5; TRBD1 agrees at 9 bases. There are 15 residues in the CDR3. Germline V gene sequence: CDR1 SGHTA, CDR2 FQGNSA. With 5 bases clipped from V and 4 bases from J, the junction kept 6 bases outside the gene matches. CDR3 sequence: CASSTKTGGNQPQHF. The CDR3 DNA reads TGTGCCAGCAGCACGAAGACAGGGGGAAATCAGCCCCAGCATTTT.

The CDR3 region is CSVEGTSVGETQYF. The DNA of the CDR3 is TGCAGCGTTGAAGGGACTAGCGTCGGGGAGACCCAGTACTTC. The chain uses TRBV29-1 and TRBJ2-5, with 9 bases that match TRBD2. Losses at the gene ends were 1 base for V and 5 bases for J; bases not matched to a gene: 5. The germline V gene has CDR1 SQVTM and CDR2 ANQGSEA. This CDR3 spans 14 amino acids.

This chain uses TRBV18 with TRBJ2-7, with 10 bases identical to TRBD2. V trimming: 1 base; J trimming: 4 bases; junction bases outside the gene matches: 4. Germline CDR1 reads KGHSH; CDR2 reads LQKENI. CDR3 length equals 15 residues. The CDR3 DNA is TGTGCCAGCTCACCACTAACTAGCGGGGCTTACGAGCAGTACTTC. It translates to CASSPLTSGAYEQYF.